The T cell receptor (beta chain) described here comes from a study of Tregs in tolerant kidney transplant recipients. Findings and caveats of the study: In tolerant patients, donor-specific Tregs outgrew total Tregs, suggesting antigen-driven expansion. The most relevant donor-specific Treg TCRbeta repertoire apparently came from expansion with activated donor B cells.

Some clones are missing from TCRdb's copy, which holds only in-frame ones; the method was immunoSEQ multiplex PCR. The sample includes tens of thousands of clones, over 85% of them seen just once. The germline V gene has CDR1 SGHRS and CDR2 YFSETQ. Trimming cost V 3 bases and J 3 bases, with 15 bases left between them. This CDR3 contains 15 residues. Of note for this clone: Its matching antigen is unknown. This same CDR3 is encoded by further DNA sequences in the sample.

Sequencing used CD4+ T cells from blood, obtained before the transplant. The chain carries TRBV5-1 and TRBJ2-5, with a weak D call TRBD1 (6 bases). This sequence originates from a human donor who received a combined kidney and bone marrow transplant. The CDR3 spells CASSYYTGKEETQYF. In DNA, the CDR3 is TGCGCCAGCAGCTATTACACAGGGAAGGAAGAGACCCAGTACTTC. The full variable domain, rest sourced from reference TRBV5-1 and TRBJ2-5, is KAGVTQTPRYLIKTRGQQVTLSCSPISGHRSVSWYQQTPGQGLQFLFEYFSETQRNKGNFPGRFSGRQFSNSRSEMNVSTLELGDSALYLCASSYYTGKEETQYFGPGTRLLVL.